The clone carrying this T cell receptor (beta chain) was detected a few times. Its matching antigen is unknown. The CDR3 length is 15 residues. Deletions cut 6 bases from V and 8 bases from J, with 19 bases between. In germline, CDR1 is LNHDA, CDR2 SQIVND (reference sequence). These data originate in a study of graft-versus-host responses after intestinal transplantation. Study-level information: Transplants given to recipients were multivisceral, liver-intestinal, or isolated intestinal. Recipients across the board were started on anti-thymocyte globulin induction, then kept on tacrolimus and steroids for about 3 years.

Repertoires were generated with immunoSEQ multiplex PCR, while TCRdb's copy carries only in-frame clones and drops some. The table records around 110,000 clones, approximately 90% of them present only once. Study observations and caveats: GvH clone levels peaked in circulation, and this peak was associated with early post-transplant HvG declines. Clonal ratios of graft-versus-host to host-versus-graft in allografts were high for patients exhibiting graft-donor T cell macrochimerism.

The chain is built from TRBV19 and TRBJ2-2; weak D call: TRBD1 (6 bases). The sample was unstimulated CD4+ T cells sorted from spleen or lymph node cells, taken before intestinal transplant. This TCR derives from a human donor who received an intestinal transplant. The DNA of the CDR3 is TGTGCCAGTAGCCGCGGTCCCAGGGGTTTTGGGGAGCTGTTTTTT. It is translated as CASSRGPRGFGELFF. The complete variable domain, with remaining parts taken from reference TRBV19 and TRBJ2-2, reads DGGITQSPKYLFRKEGQNVTLSCEQNLNHDAMYWYRQDPGQGLRLIYYSQIVNDFQKGDIAEGYSVSREKKESFPLTVTSAQKNPTAFYLCASSRGPRGFGELFFGEGSRLTVL.